The 27 T cell receptor beta chains listed next were all sequenced from one sample in a study of CD8+CD57+ T cells in acquired aplastic anemia. Sequenced patients had shown CD8+CD57+ cell expansion by flow cytometry. Profiling that covered TCR beta VDJ and CDR3 relied on genomic DNA as its template. TCRdb re-called the reads with MiXCR, one entry per CDR3 protein. The sample carries roughly 500,000 distinct CDR3 sequences, over 25% recorded once. Sequenced input: sorted CD4+, CD8+, or CD8+CD57+ T cells (not recorded which) from PBMCs. These receptors were collected from a human donor with aplastic anemia.

V gene TRBV5-4 combines with J gene TRBJ1-2; 8 bases align to TRBD1. The CDR3 has 15 amino acids. Trimming at V came to 2 bases and at J to 3 bases, leaving 6 bases not matched to a gene. Germline V gene lookup returns CDR1 SGHNT and CDR2 YYREEE (reference sequence). CDR3 sequence (DNA): TGTGCCAGCAGCTTATTGGACAGGGTTGACTATGGCTACACCTTC. It specifies CASSLLDRVDYGYTF.

The genes are TRBV6-5 and TRBJ1-3, with D perhaps TRBD1 (6 bases). V lost 4 bases and J 2 bases, leaving 15 bases between the germline ends. The length of the CDR3 is 16 residues. Looked up from germline, CDR1 is MNHEY and CDR2 is SVGAGI. CDR3 nucleotide sequence: TGTGCCAGCAGTTCCGTGGGGGCCCAGGCTGGAAACACCATATATTTT. Translating gives CASSSVGAQAGNTIYF.

The rearrangement joins TRBV11-2 to TRBJ2-7; 8 nucleotides line up with TRBD2. CDR1 and CDR2 from the germline V gene are SGHAT and FQNNGV. This CDR3 has 17 residues. Trimming took 0 bases from V and 0 from J; bases not matched to a gene: 7. This CDR3 reads CASSLDVRLAGSYEQYF. CDR3 nucleotides: TGTGCCAGCAGCTTAGACGTTCGGCTAGCGGGCTCCTACGAGCAGTACTTC.

This clonotype was recorded many times. The V and J genes are TRBV7-3 and TRBJ1-6, with 7 bases that match TRBD1. The CDR3 extends over 14 amino acids. V lost 6 bases to trimming and J lost 7 bases; unmatched junction nucleotides: 6. Germline V gene lookup returns CDR1 SGHTA and CDR2 FQGTGA. CDR3 DNA: TGTGCCAGCAGTCCCGGGACAGAGAATTCACCCCTCCACTTT. Residues: CASSPGTENSPLHF.

This sequence joins TRBV4-2 and TRBJ2-1, with TRBD2 matching over 10 bases. CDR3 length: 18 residues. V lost 2 bases and J lost 1; bases outside the gene matches: 8. Per germline, CDR1 LGHNA and CDR2 YNFKEQ. CDR3 region: CASSQSPLTSGSYNEQFF. CDR3 in DNA: TGTGCCAGCAGCCAATCTCCCCTGACTAGCGGGTCCTACAATGAGCAGTTCTTC.

This clonotype occurred a few times. The rearrangement links TRBV18 to TRBJ1-2; possible D gene TRBD1, 5 bases. CDR3 length equals 15 residues. Germline-derived CDR1 and CDR2 are KGHSH and LQKENI. V shed 1 base and J shed 8 bases, with 17 bases lying between them. The DNA for the CDR3 is TGTGCCAGCTCACCACTTAATGAGCAGGGCAGCGGCTACACCTTC. The encoded protein is CASSPLNEQGSGYTF. Based on the CDR3 plus reference TRBV18 and TRBJ1-2, the full variable domain is NAGVMQNPRHLVRRRGQEARLRCSPMKGHSHVYWYRQLPEEGLKFMVYLQKENIIDESGMPKERFSAEFPKEGPSILRIQQVVRGDSAAYFCASSPLNEQGSGYTFGSGTRLTVV.

The gene calls are TRBV29-1 and TRBJ1-5; 9 bases are shared with TRBD1. With 7 bases clipped from V and 6 bases from J, the junction kept 7 bases outside the gene matches. The germline gives CDR1 SQVTM, CDR2 ANQGSEA. CDR3 length: 13 residues. The CDR3 is CSGPGQGSQPQHF. In DNA, the CDR3 is TGCAGCGGGCCGGGACAGGGAAGTCAGCCCCAGCATTTT. Full variable domain (rest looked up from reference TRBV29-1 and TRBJ1-5): SAVISQKPSRDICQRGTSLTIQCQVDSQVTMMFWYRQQPGQSLTLIATANQGSEATYESGFVIDKFPISRPNLTFSTLTVSNMSPEDSSIYLCSGPGQGSQPQHFGDGTRLSIL.

The chain recombines TRBV7-6 with TRBJ2-2; D is undetermined. The V and J ends lost 4 bases and 4 bases respectively, with 10 bases between them. From germline, CDR1 is SGHVS and CDR2 FNYEAQ. This CDR3 has 14 amino acids. CDR3 sequence: CASSSLISTGELFF. The DNA of the CDR3 is TGTGCCAGCAGCTCCCTAATAAGCACCGGGGAGCTGTTTTTT.

CDR3: CASSVGAGRIDTDTQYF. CDR3 in DNA: TGTGCCAGCAGCGTAGGGGCGGGGCGGATTGACACAGATACGCAGTATTTT. The chain combines TRBV9 with TRBJ2-3; TRBD2 is a possible D gene (6 bases). V gave up 0 bases and J gave up 2 bases, with 16 bases separating them. The CDR3 is 17 amino acids. CDR1 SGDLS and CDR2 YYNGEE come from the germline V gene.

This clonotype occurred many times. This chain connects TRBV24-1 to TRBJ1-5, with D possibly matching TRBD1 (5 bases). The CDR3 spans 16 residues. V shed 4 bases and J shed 6 bases, with 18 bases lying between them. Looked up from germline, CDR1 is KGHDR and CDR2 is SFDVKD. The DNA for the CDR3 is TGTGCCACCAGTGACCGCACCCCAGGGATAGTTCAGCCCCAGCATTTT. This codes for CATSDRTPGIVQPQHF.

V gene TRBV2 combines with J gene TRBJ2-7; TRBD2 matches at 11 bases. The CDR3 runs 15 residues. V gave up 5 bases and J gave up 3 bases; unmatched junction bases: 6. The germline V gene encodes CDR1 SNHLY and CDR2 FYNNEI. This chain's CDR3 is CASSLTSGALYEQYF. CDR3 sequence (DNA): TGTGCCAGCAGTTTGACTAGCGGGGCCCTCTACGAGCAGTACTTC.

This clonotype showed up just a few times. A read error is possible here, since a much larger clone lies one base away. The chain combines TRBV2 with TRBJ2-1, with D tentatively TRBD1 or TRBD2 (5 bases each). In germline, CDR1 is SNHLY, CDR2 FYNNEI. V was cut by 6 bases and J by 7 bases, with 10 bases left in between. The CDR3 is 12 amino acids. DNA for the CDR3: TGTGCCAGCAGGCGCGAGGGGAATGAGCAGTTCTTC. Residues: CASRREGNEQFF.

This clonotype has more than one count but fewer than ten. V usage is TRBV7-3 and J usage is TRBJ2-1; 8 positions agree with TRBD2. Trimming at V came to 1 base and at J to 0 bases, leaving 2 bases not matched to a gene. CDR1 and CDR2 from the germline V gene are SGHTA and FQGTGA. The CDR3 runs to 16 residues. Here the CDR3 DNA reads TGTGCCAGCAGCTTAAGAGCGGGAGACTCCTACAATGAGCAGTTCTTC. Translation gives CASSLRAGDSYNEQFF.

This clonotype came up a few times. The CDR3 protein is CASRNTGTSVYEQYF. CDR3 in DNA: TGTGCCAGCAGAAACACCGGGACTAGCGTCTACGAGCAGTACTTC. The chain employs TRBV5-8 and TRBJ2-7; 10 nucleotides agree with TRBD2. This CDR3 is 15 amino acids long. Germline V gives CDR1 SGHTS, CDR2 YDEGEE. Trimming at V came to 5 bases and at J to 3 bases, leaving 8 bases not matched to a gene.

At least ten counts were recorded for this clonotype. The rearrangement uses TRBV15 and TRBJ2-7; D is ambiguous. Germline assignment: CDR1 LNHNV and CDR2 YYDKDF (reference sequence). The CDR3 length is 13 residues. V lost 2 bases, J lost 4 bases, and 9 bases lay in between. CDR3 loop: CATSRNPAYEQYF. The CDR3 DNA reads TGTGCCACCAGCAGAAACCCCGCGTACGAGCAGTACTTC.

The chain is built from TRBV28 and TRBJ1-2; D gene uncertain. Germline V gene lookup returns CDR1 MDHEN and CDR2 SYDVKM. Trimming stripped 7 bases from V and 6 bases from J, with 12 bases between. The CDR3 is 12 amino acids. The CDR3 sequence is CASIRAPHGYTF. The CDR3 nucleotides read TGTGCCAGCATCCGAGCCCCCCATGGCTACACCTTC.

The V call is TRBV3-1, the J call TRBJ2-2; D tentatively fits TRBD1 or TRBD2 (5 bases each). Germline lookup yields CDR1 LGHDT and CDR2 YNNKEL (reference sequence). The length of the CDR3 is 19 residues. Trimming left V 4 bases short and J 4 bases short, with 25 bases between. This chain's CDR3 is CASSREESGSLVSTGELFF. Written as DNA, the CDR3 is TGTGCCAGCAGCCGAGAGGAGTCAGGGAGTCTCGTCAGCACCGGGGAGCTGTTTTTT. Drawing the rest from reference TRBV3-1 and TRBJ2-2, the complete variable domain is DTAVSQTPKYLVTQMGNDKSIKCEQNLGHDTMYWYKQDSKKFLKIMFSYNNKELIINETVPNRFSPKSPDKAHLNLHINSLELGDSAVYFCASSREESGSLVSTGELFFGEGSRLTVL.

The J gene is TRBJ2-1, the V gene TRBV29-1, with D maybe TRBD2 (5 bases). Looked up from germline, CDR1 is SQVTM and CDR2 is ANQGSEA. V was cut by 6 bases and J by 7 bases, with 16 bases left in between. The CDR3 has 13 amino acids. The CDR3 loop reads CSVWRGRRNEQFF. CDR3 DNA: TGCAGCGTGTGGAGAGGGAGACGGAATGAGCAGTTCTTC.

This clonotype has more than one count but fewer than ten. Being one base from a much bigger clone, this may be a read error. The chain employs TRBV20-1 and TRBJ1-2; no definite D call. CDR1 is DFQATT and CDR2 is SNEGSKA in the germline V gene (reference sequence). V lost 2 bases and J 7 bases, leaving 11 bases between the germline ends. The CDR3 spans 12 residues. The CDR3 loop is CSARTGSGGYTF. The CDR3 DNA reads TGCAGTGCTAGAACGGGGTCGGGTGGCTACACCTTC.

This chain links TRBV7-9 with TRBJ2-2; 7 bases match TRBD1. This CDR3 comprises 15 residues. Germline V CDR1 and CDR2: SEHNR, FQNEAQ (reference sequence). Losses at the gene ends were 6 bases for V and 4 bases for J; bases not matched to a gene: 8. The CDR3 sequence: CASSPQGFGTGELFF. Here the CDR3 DNA reads TGTGCCAGCAGTCCACAGGGGTTCGGCACCGGGGAGCTGTTTTTT.

Ten or more counts support this clonotype. This chain joins TRBV2 and TRBJ2-7; 7 nucleotides align to TRBD2. The V and J ends lost 2 bases and 2 bases, in that order; junction bases with no gene match: 3. The germline CDR1 and CDR2 sequences are SNHLY and FYNNEI. The CDR3 extends over 14 amino acids. The CDR3 DNA is TGTGCCAGCAGTGAAAGAGCGGGGCCCTACGAGCAGTACTTC. This translates into CASSERAGPYEQYF. Full variable domain (rest looked up from reference TRBV2 and TRBJ2-7): EPEVTQTPSHQVTQMGQEVILRCVPISNHLYFYWYRQILGQKVEFLVSFYNNEISEKSEIFDDQFSVERPDGSNFTLKIRSTKLEDSAMYFCASSERAGPYEQYFGPGTRLTVT.

The chain links TRBV20-1 to TRBJ2-3; 8 nucleotides align to TRBD2. CDR1 is DFQATT and CDR2 is SNEGSKA in the germline V gene (reference sequence). With 3 bases clipped from V and 2 bases from J, the junction kept 19 bases outside the gene matches. This CDR3 contains 19 residues. In DNA, the CDR3 is TGCAGTGCTAGTGGTTGGTTAGCGGGACAACTGGAAACCACAGATACGCAGTATTTT. Its translation: CSASGWLAGQLETTDTQYF.

This clonotype was seen at least ten times. CDR3 protein: CASSPRDRGYSNQPQHF. The DNA of the CDR3 is TGTGCCAGTAGTCCACGGGACAGGGGATATAGCAATCAGCCCCAGCATTTT. This chain uses TRBV19 with TRBJ1-5; TRBD1 matches at 10 bases. The CDR3 spans 17 residues. CDR1 is LNHDA and CDR2 is SQIVND in the germline V gene (reference sequence). The V and J ends lost 5 bases and 0 bases, in that order; junction bases with no gene match: 7. Using reference TRBV19 and TRBJ1-5 for the parts outside the CDR3, the full variable domain is DGGITQSPKYLFRKEGQNVTLSCEQNLNHDAMYWYRQDPGQGLRLIYYSQIVNDFQKGDIAEGYSVSREKKESFPLTVTSAQKNPTAFYLCASSPRDRGYSNQPQHFGDGTRLSIL.

This clonotype was counted only a few times. The chain has TRBV11-2 and TRBJ1-3; no clear D. The CDR3 runs 16 residues. Germline V CDR1 and CDR2: SGHAT, FQNNGV. The V and J ends lost 5 bases and 0 bases respectively, with 14 bases between them. This CDR3 reads CASSTIWKSSGNTIYF. In nucleotides, the CDR3 is TGTGCCAGCAGCACAATTTGGAAAAGCTCTGGAAACACCATATATTTT. Drawing the rest from reference TRBV11-2 and TRBJ1-3, the complete variable domain is EAGVAQSPRYKIIEKRQSVAFWCNPISGHATLYWYQQILGQGPKLLIQFQNNGVVDDSQLPKDRFSAERLKGVDSTLKIQPAKLEDSAVYLCASSTIWKSSGNTIYFGEGSWLTVV.

The J gene is TRBJ1-2, the V gene TRBV2; a weak D match, TRBD1 (6 bases). V lost 0 bases, J lost 4 bases, and 9 bases lay in between. Per germline, CDR1 SNHLY and CDR2 FYNNEI. The CDR3 loop spans 14 amino acids. CDR3 residues: CASSEALQGYGYTF. DNA for the CDR3: TGTGCCAGCAGTGAAGCCTTACAGGGCTATGGCTACACCTTC.

This clonotype was recorded a few times. V usage is TRBV30 and J usage is TRBJ1-2; the D is unclear. Between the trimmed V and J ends, which lost 3 bases and 1 base, there was a span of 6 bases. CDR1 GTSNPN and CDR2 SVGIG come from the germline V gene (reference sequence). This CDR3 has 12 residues. The CDR3 DNA sequence: TGTGCCTGGAGCCCACTTAACTATGGCTACACCTTC. It encodes CAWSPLNYGYTF.

The rearrangement uses TRBV6-5 and TRBJ1-2; no clear D. In germline, CDR1 is MNHEY, CDR2 SVGAGI. This CDR3 is built from 12 residues. V dropped 2 bases and J dropped 2 bases, with 3 bases sitting between them. CDR3 protein: CASSYRNYGYTF. The CDR3 DNA reads TGTGCCAGCAGTTACCGAAACTATGGCTACACCTTC.